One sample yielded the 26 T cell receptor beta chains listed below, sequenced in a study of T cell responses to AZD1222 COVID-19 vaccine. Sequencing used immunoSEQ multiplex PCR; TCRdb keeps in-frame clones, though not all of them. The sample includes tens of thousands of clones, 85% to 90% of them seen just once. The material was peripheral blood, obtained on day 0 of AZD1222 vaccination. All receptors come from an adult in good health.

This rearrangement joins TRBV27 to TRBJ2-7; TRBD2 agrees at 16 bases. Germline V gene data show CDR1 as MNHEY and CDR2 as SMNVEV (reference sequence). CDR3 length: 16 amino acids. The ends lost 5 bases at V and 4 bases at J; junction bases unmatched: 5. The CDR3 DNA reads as TGTGCCAGCAGTCCGGGACTAGCGGGGGGGCTTTACGAGCAGTACTTC. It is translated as CASSPGLAGGLYEQYF.

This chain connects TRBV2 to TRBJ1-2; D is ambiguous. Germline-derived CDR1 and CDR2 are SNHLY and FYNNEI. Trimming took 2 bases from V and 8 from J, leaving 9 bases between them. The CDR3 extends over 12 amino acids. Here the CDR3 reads CASSESGRGYTF. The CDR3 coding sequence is TGTGCCAGCAGTGAAAGTGGGCGCGGCTACACCTTC. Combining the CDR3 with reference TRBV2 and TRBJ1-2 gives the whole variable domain EPEVTQTPSHQVTQMGQEVILRCVPISNHLYFYWYRQILGQKVEFLVSFYNNEISEKSEIFDDQFSVERPDGSNFTLKIRSTKLEDSAMYFCASSESGRGYTFGSGTRLTVV.

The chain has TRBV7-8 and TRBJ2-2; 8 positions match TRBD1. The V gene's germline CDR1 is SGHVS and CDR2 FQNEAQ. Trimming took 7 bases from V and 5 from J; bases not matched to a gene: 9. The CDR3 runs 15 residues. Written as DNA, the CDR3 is TGTGCCAGCACCACAGGGACAGGCGAAACCGGGGAGCTGTTTTTT. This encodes CASTTGTGETGELFF.

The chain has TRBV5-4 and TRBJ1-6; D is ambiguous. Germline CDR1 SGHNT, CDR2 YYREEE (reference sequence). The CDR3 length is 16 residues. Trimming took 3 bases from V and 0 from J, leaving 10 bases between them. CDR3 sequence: CASSSFGRSYNSPLHF. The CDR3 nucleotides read TGTGCCAGCAGCTCCTTCGGTCGCTCCTATAATTCACCCCTCCACTTT.

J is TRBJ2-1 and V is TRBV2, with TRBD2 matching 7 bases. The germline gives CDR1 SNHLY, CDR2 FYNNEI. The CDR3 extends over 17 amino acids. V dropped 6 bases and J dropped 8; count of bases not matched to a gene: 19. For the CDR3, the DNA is TGTGCCAGCAGGCGGGCTAGCGGAGCCCTTTTATGGCATGAGCAGTTCTTC. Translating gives CASRRASGALLWHEQFF.

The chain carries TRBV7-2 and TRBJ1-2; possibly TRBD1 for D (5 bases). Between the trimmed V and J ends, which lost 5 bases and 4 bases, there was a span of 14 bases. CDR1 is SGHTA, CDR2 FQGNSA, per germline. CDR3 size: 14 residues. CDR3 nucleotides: TGTGCCAGCAGCCCGGGGCGGGGGAGCTATGGCTACACCTTC. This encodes CASSPGRGSYGYTF.

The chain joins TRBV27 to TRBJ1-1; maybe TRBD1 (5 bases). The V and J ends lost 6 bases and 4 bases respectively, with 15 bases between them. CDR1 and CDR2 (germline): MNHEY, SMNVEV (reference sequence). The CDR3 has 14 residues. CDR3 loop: CASRPYRGGTEAFF. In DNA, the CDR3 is TGTGCCAGCAGACCCTATCGGGGGGGCACTGAAGCTTTCTTT.

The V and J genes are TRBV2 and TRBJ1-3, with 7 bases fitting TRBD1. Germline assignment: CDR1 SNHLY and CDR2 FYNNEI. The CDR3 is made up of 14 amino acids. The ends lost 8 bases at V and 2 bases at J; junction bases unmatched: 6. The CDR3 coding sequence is TGTGCCAGCGCAGAGGGACAGCCTGGAAACACCATATATTTT. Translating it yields CASAEGQPGNTIYF.

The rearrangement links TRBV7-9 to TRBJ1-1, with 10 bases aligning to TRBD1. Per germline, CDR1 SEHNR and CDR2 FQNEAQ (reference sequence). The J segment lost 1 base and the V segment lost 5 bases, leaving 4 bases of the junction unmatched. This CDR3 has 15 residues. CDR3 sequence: CASSVRQGANTEAFF. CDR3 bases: TGTGCCAGCAGCGTTCGACAGGGGGCGAACACTGAAGCTTTCTTT.

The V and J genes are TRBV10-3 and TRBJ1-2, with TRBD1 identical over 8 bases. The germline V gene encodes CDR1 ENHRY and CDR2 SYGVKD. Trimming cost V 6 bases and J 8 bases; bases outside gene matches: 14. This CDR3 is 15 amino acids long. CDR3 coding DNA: TGTGCCATCAGGGCTACAGGGGGAGGGATGAGGGGCTACACCTTC. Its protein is CAIRATGGGMRGYTF.

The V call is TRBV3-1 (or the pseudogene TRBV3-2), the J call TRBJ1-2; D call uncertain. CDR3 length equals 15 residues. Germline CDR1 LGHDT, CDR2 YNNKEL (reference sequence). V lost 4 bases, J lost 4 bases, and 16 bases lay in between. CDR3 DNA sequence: TGTGCCAGCAGCCTCCGACCGGGAAGCGGCTATGGCTACACCTTC. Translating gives CASSLRPGSGYGYTF.

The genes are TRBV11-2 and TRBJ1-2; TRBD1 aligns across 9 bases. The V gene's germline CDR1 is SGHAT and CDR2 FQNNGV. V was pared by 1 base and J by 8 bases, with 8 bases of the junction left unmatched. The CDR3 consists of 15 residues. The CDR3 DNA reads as TGTGCCAGCAGCTTAGGGTTACAGGGGGCTAAAGGCTACACCTTC. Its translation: CASSLGLQGAKGYTF. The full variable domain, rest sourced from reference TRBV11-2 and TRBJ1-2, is EAGVAQSPRYKIIEKRQSVAFWCNPISGHATLYWYQQILGQGPKLLIQFQNNGVVDDSQLPKDRFSAERLKGVDSTLKIQPAKLEDSAVYLCASSLGLQGAKGYTFGSGTRLTVV.

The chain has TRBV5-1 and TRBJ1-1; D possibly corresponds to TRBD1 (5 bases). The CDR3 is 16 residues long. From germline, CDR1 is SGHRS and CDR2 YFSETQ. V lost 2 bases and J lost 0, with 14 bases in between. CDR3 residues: CASSFGGSTMNTEAFF. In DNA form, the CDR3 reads TGCGCCAGCAGCTTTGGGGGGTCTACCATGAACACTGAAGCTTTCTTT.

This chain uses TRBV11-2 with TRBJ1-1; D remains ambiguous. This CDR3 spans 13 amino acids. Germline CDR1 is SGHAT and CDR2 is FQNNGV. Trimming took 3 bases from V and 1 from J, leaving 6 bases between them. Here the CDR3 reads CASSFSENTEAFF. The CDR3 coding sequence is TGTGCCAGCAGCTTCAGTGAGAACACTGAAGCTTTCTTT.

CDR3 region: CGGGKLFF. Written as DNA, the CDR3 is TGTGGAGGAGGGAAACTGTTTTTT. The J gene is TRBJ1-4, the V gene TRBV21-1. TRBV21-1 is tagged as a pseudogene. CDR3 size: 8 residues.

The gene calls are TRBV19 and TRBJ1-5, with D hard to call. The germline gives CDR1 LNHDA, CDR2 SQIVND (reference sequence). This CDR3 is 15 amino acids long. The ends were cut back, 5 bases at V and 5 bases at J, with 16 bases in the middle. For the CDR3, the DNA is TGTGCCAGTAGTCCCGGAAGGCGGTTGGATCAGCCCCAGCATTTT. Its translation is CASSPGRRLDQPQHF.

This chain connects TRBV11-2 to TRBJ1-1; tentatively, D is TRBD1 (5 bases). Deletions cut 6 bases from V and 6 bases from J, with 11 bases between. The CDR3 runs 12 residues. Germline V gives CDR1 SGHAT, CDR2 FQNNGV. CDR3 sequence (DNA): TGTGCCAGCAGTTCAGACAGCCCTGAAGCTTTCTTT. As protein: CASSSDSPEAFF.

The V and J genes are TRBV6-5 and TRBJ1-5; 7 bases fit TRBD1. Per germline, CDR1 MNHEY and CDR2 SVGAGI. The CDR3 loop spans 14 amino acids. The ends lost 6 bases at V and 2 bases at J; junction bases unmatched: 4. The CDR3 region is CASRPRGGNQPQHF. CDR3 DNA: TGTGCCAGCAGGCCCAGGGGGGGCAATCAGCCCCAGCATTTT.

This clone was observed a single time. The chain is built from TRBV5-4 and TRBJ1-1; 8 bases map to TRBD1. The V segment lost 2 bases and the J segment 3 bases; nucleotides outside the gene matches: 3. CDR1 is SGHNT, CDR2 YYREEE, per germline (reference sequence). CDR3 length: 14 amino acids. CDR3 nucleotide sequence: TGTGCCAGCAGCTTTGACAGGGGCGACACTGAAGCTTTCTTT. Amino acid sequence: CASSFDRGDTEAFF.

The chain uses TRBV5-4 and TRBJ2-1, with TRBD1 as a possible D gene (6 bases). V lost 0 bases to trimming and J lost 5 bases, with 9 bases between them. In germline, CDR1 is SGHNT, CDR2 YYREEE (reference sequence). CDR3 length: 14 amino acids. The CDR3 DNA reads TGTGCCAGCAGCTTGGACGGGACAAACAATGAGCAGTTCTTC. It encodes CASSLDGTNNEQFF.

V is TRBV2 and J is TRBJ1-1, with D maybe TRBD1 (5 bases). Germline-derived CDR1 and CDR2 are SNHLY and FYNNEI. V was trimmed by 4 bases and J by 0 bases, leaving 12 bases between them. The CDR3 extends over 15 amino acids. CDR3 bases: TGTGCCAGCAGTGTAAATCCGACAGTGAACACTGAAGCTTTCTTT. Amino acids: CASSVNPTVNTEAFF. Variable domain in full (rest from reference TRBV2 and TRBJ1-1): EPEVTQTPSHQVTQMGQEVILRCVPISNHLYFYWYRQILGQKVEFLVSFYNNEISEKSEIFDDQFSVERPDGSNFTLKIRSTKLEDSAMYFCASSVNPTVNTEAFFGQGTRLTVV.

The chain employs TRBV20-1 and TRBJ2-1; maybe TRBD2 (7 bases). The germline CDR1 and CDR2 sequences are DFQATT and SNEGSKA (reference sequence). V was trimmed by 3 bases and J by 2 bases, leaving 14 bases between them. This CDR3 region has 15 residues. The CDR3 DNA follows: TGCAGTGCTAGTGGGGGGGCGCGAACCTACAATGAGCAGTTCTTC. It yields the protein CSASGGARTYNEQFF.

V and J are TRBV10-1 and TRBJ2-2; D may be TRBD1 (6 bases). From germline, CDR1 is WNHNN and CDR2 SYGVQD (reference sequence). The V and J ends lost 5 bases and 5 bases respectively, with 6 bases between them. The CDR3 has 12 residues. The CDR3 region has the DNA TGCGCCAGCAGTACAGGGACCGGGGAGCTGTTTTTT. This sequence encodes CASSTGTGELFF.

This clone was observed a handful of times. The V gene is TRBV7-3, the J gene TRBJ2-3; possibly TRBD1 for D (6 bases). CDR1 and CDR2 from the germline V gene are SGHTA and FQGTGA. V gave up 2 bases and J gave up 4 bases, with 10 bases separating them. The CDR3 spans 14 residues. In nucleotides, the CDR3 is TGTGCCAGCAGCTTAGGGGGCTTCCCAGATACGCAGTATTTT. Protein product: CASSLGGFPDTQYF.

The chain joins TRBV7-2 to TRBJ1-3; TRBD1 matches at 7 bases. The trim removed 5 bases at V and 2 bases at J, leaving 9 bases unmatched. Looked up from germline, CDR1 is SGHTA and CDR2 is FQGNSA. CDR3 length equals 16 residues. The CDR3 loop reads CASSESTGTAGNTIYF. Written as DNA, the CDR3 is TGTGCCAGCAGCGAGTCGACCGGGACAGCTGGAAACACCATATATTTT.

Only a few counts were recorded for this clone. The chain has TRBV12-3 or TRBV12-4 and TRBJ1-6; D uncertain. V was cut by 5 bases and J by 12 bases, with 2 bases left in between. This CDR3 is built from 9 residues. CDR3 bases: TGTGCCAGCAGTCAACCCCTCCACTTT. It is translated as CASSQPLHF.